Given below is one TCR beta chain in context. The data belong to a study of cytomegalovirus exposure and HLA in healthy donors. PCR primers comprised 60 Vbeta and 13 Jbeta primers. Assay: immunoSEQ multiplex PCR; the TCRdb copy retains only in-frame clones and omits some. The sample carries about 170,000 clones, around 68% recorded once. Looked up from germline, CDR1 is SGDLS and CDR2 is YYNGEE. The CDR3 is made up of 14 amino acids. V shed 0 bases and J shed 1 base, with 8 bases lying between them. The rearrangement links TRBV9 to TRBJ2-7; D may be TRBD1 (6 bases). The sequencing sample was made of PBMCs. The clonotype comes from a girl between 10 and 17 years old in good health and CMV-seronegative. The CDR3 DNA reads as TGTGCCAGCAGCGTAGACGGACAGTCCTACGAGCAGTACTTC. Translating it yields CASSVDGQSYEQYF.